The 3 T cell receptor beta chains below come from one sample, sequenced in a study of blood T cell repertoires in COVID-19. The protocol was immunoSEQ multiplex PCR, while the TCRdb copy is restricted to in-frame clones and leaves out a portion. This sample has about 240,000 clones, with around 81% found just once. The material sequenced was peripheral blood. Receptors originate from a man aged 25 to 40 who had recovered from COVID-19.

Written as DNA, the CDR3 is TGTGCCAGCAGTGAAGAAAGGGGTAGCGGCGGCTACACCTTC. It is translated as CASSEERGSGGYTF. The rearrangement joins TRBV6-1 to TRBJ1-2; a weak D match, TRBD1 (5 bases). V was pared by 1 base and J by 8 bases, with 14 bases between. The germline CDR1 and CDR2 sequences are MNHNS and SASEGT. The CDR3 loop spans 14 amino acids.

The chain has TRBV6-1 and TRBJ2-1, with D maybe TRBD2 (6 bases). The V end lost 2 bases, the J end lost 3 bases, and 11 bases lay between the germline ends. CDR1 is MNHNS, CDR2 SASEGT, per germline. The CDR3 is 15 residues long. The CDR3 is CASSEYGSFYNEQFF. As DNA, the CDR3 is TGTGCCAGCAGTGAATACGGGAGCTTCTACAATGAGCAGTTCTTC.

In its sample, this clone was seen once. V usage is TRBV7-9 and J usage is TRBJ2-7, with 8 nucleotides matching TRBD2. The V segment lost 3 bases and the J segment 1 base; nucleotides outside the gene matches: 2. CDR3 length: 14 amino acids. Per germline, CDR1 SEHNR and CDR2 FQNEAQ (reference sequence). The CDR3 DNA sequence: TGTGCCAGCAGCTTTTTAGCGGGGTCCTACGAGCAGTACTTC. This encodes CASSFLAGSYEQYF. Looking up the rest from reference TRBV7-9 and TRBJ2-7 gives the full variable domain: DTGVSQNPRHKITKRGQNVTFRCDPISEHNRLYWYRQTLGQGPEFLTYFQNEAQLEKSRLLSDRFSAERPKGSFSTLEIQRTEQGDSAMYLCASSFLAGSYEQYFGPGTRLTVT.